This TCR beta chain derives from a study of blood T cell repertoires in COVID-19. Study-wide background: Sites in the United States, Italy and Spain provided acute and convalescent COVID-19 samples. Sources were T cells, B-cell-depleted T cells, or PBMCs; the material itself was cDNA or gDNA.

In the authors' workflow: Reference gene primer amplification in the assay estimated nucleated cell counts. Produced via immunoSEQ multiplex PCR; TCRdb's table is partial and in-frame only. The D gene and trimming were derived from the DNA, and the V and J assignments and clone size from that table. The profile shows about 230,000 clones, under 90% of them singletons. The CDR3 covers 16 residues. In germline, CDR1 is SGHRS, CDR2 YFSETQ. J lost 5 bases, V lost 4 bases, and 12 bases had no gene match. The genes are TRBV5-1 and TRBJ1-5; 7 bases are shared with TRBD1. This TCR derives from a woman aged 25 to 39 with acute COVID-19. The specimen sequenced was PBMCs or T cells enriched from blood (not recorded which). This CDR3 reads CASSLTPGQTHQPQHF. DNA for the CDR3: TGCGCCAGCAGCCTCACGCCGGGACAGACACATCAGCCCCAGCATTTT.